The 8 T cell receptor beta chains reported below all come from one sample, sequenced in a study of identical twins. Each CDR3 protein gets one entry after TCRdb re-called the 5' RACE reads with MiXCR. The top ten clones hold about 1.5% of a sample with 700,000 to 950,000 distinct CDR3 sequences, around an eighth of them seen once. The same sample was also used in a study of yellow fever vaccine responses in identical twins.

The sequenced material came from PBMCs. These receptors were obtained from a woman aged 18-29 years in good health.

The V and J genes are TRBV20-1 and TRBJ1-1, with TRBD1 matching 8 bases. The V gene end was trimmed by 4 bases and the J gene end by 7 bases; junction bases not matched to a gene: 11. CDR3 length: 14 amino acids. Germline CDR1 and CDR2: DFQATT and SNEGSKA (reference sequence). The CDR3 DNA follows: TGCAGTGCTACTAAGACAGGGGATGTTGGTGAAGCTTTCTTT. Its translation: CSATKTGDVGEAFF.

V is TRBV7-3 and J is TRBJ2-1; D gene ambiguous. This CDR3 spans 12 amino acids. Germline-derived CDR1 and CDR2 are SGHTA and FQGTGA. V was clipped by 5 bases and J by 9 bases, with 11 bases between them. CDR3 coding DNA: TGTGCCAGCAGCCAGAATGGGATTGAGCAGTTCTTC. Translating gives CASSQNGIEQFF.

The chain links TRBV18 to TRBJ2-7; D unresolved. This CDR3 has 15 amino acids. V was shortened by 3 bases and J by 0 bases, with 12 bases between the two germline ends. From germline, CDR1 is KGHSH and CDR2 LQKENI. The CDR3 DNA reads as TGTGCCAGCTCACCCGCAGACCTGGGCTCCTACGAGCAGTACGTC. This gives the protein CASSPADLGSYEQYV.

Only a few counts were recorded for this clonotype. This chain links TRBV18 with TRBJ2-3, with 11 bases identical to TRBD2. Germline lookup yields CDR1 KGHSH and CDR2 LQKENI. The CDR3 covers 16 residues. The J segment lost 1 base and the V segment lost 4 bases, leaving 4 bases of the junction unmatched. Written as DNA, the CDR3 is TGTGCCAGCTCACGTCAGACTAGCGGGGGCACAGATACGCAGTATTTT. The encoded protein is CASSRQTSGGTDTQYF.

The chain has TRBV4-2 and TRBJ2-1; 9 bases fit TRBD2. CDR3 size: 17 residues. Unmatched junction bases numbered 9, after V lost 6 bases and J lost 0 bases. CDR1 and CDR2 (germline): LGHNA, YNFKEQ. This chain's CDR3 is CASSGFERGDSYNEQFF. The CDR3 DNA is TGTGCCAGCAGTGGTTTCGAGCGGGGGGACTCCTACAATGAGCAGTTCTTC.

In this sample, this clonotype turned up a few times. The chain has TRBV11-2 and TRBJ2-1; TRBD2 is a possible D gene (5 bases). This CDR3 spans 15 amino acids. Germline CDR1 reads SGHAT; CDR2 reads FQNNGV. Trimming shortened V by 3 bases and J by 7 bases, and 16 bases separated the two germline ends. CDR3: CASSFLAGLENEQFF. The CDR3 nucleotides are TGTGCCAGCAGCTTTCTTGCGGGCCTGGAGAATGAGCAGTTCTTC.

This clonotype occurred once. V usage is TRBV20-1 and J usage is TRBJ2-3, with D perhaps matching TRBD1 or TRBD2 (5 bases each). With 0 bases removed from V and 2 bases from J, the gap between germline ends came to 27 bases. Per the germline V gene, CDR1 is DFQATT and CDR2 is SNEGSKA (reference sequence). CDR3 size: 20 residues. The CDR3 bases are TGCAGTGCTAGAGAGCTACCGGACTGGGGCCTCCAGTTCCACACAGATACGCAGTATTTT. Residues: CSARELPDWGLQFHTDTQYF.

The chain has TRBV6-1 and TRBJ2-7; TRBD2 might be the D (6 bases). Germline V gene sequence: CDR1 MNHNS, CDR2 SASEGT. V lost 4 bases and J 3 bases, leaving 10 bases between the germline ends. This CDR3 has 13 residues. CDR3 nucleotide sequence: TGTGCCAGCAGTGGTTGGACTAACTACGAGCAGTACTTC. As protein: CASSGWTNYEQYF.